Listed here are 21 T cell receptor beta chains from one sample, sequenced in a study of blood T cell repertoires in COVID-19. Data came from immunoSEQ multiplex PCR; TCRdb stores just in-frame clones and leaves some out. The sample lists around 430,000 clones, approximately 90% occurring once. Source material: peripheral blood. Every receptor here comes from a woman aged 50 to 60 with COVID-19, enrolled during active disease.

A few counts support this clone. The V and J genes are TRBV6-5 and TRBJ2-2; D perhaps matches TRBD2 (5 bases). The length of the CDR3 is 13 residues. V dropped 8 bases and J dropped 6 bases, with 13 bases sitting between them. Germline V lookup: CDR1 MNHEY, CDR2 SVGAGI. For the CDR3, the DNA is TGTGCCAGCGCCGGGGATAAGCCCGGGGAGCTGTTTTTT. It is translated as CASAGDKPGELFF.

This clone has a single count. At the DNA level, this CDR3 is encoded by other sequences in the same sample as well. The V call is TRBV6-5, the J call TRBJ1-2, with D maybe TRBD1 (5 bases). Trimming pared 4 bases from V and 4 bases from J, leaving 10 bases between. The CDR3 runs to 13 residues. Per germline, CDR1 MNHEY and CDR2 SVGAGI. The CDR3 DNA sequence: TGTGCCAGCAGTTTTACAGGATCCTATGGCTACACCTTC. Residues: CASSFTGSYGYTF.

This chain connects TRBV2 to TRBJ1-2, with D tentatively TRBD1 (5 bases). V was shortened by 0 bases and J by 5 bases, with 19 bases between the two germline ends. The V gene's germline CDR1 is SNHLY and CDR2 FYNNEI. This CDR3 is built from 17 residues. CDR3 in amino acids: CASSEAWGQGAGYGYTF. CDR3 sequence (DNA): TGTGCCAGCAGTGAAGCGTGGGGCCAGGGTGCGGGGTATGGCTACACCTTC.

There are a few counts of this clone. The V call is TRBV7-9, the J call TRBJ1-1; D is undetermined. There are 13 residues in the CDR3. The V gene's germline CDR1 is SEHNR and CDR2 FQNEAQ (reference sequence). Trimming shortened V by 6 bases and J by 1 base, and 9 bases separated the two germline ends. CDR3 sequence: CASSLRWNTEAFF. The DNA of the CDR3 is TGTGCCAGCAGTCTCAGGTGGAACACTGAAGCTTTCTTT.

This chain joins TRBV7-2 and TRBJ1-2; no firm D call. Trimming cost V 4 bases and J 6 bases, with 6 bases left between them. This CDR3 spans 11 amino acids. The germline CDR1 and CDR2 sequences are SGHTA and FQGNSA. Here the CDR3 reads CASSWADGYTF. DNA of the CDR3: TGTGCCAGCAGCTGGGCTGATGGCTACACCTTC.

The chain couples TRBV18 to TRBJ1-1; maybe TRBD1 (5 bases). CDR1 is KGHSH, CDR2 LQKENI, per germline. V was cut by 6 bases and J by 0 bases, with 20 bases left in between. The CDR3 has 17 residues. The CDR3 is CASSPQGPGLLNTEAFF. CDR3 in DNA: TGTGCCAGCTCCCCCCAGGGTCCGGGCCTCTTGAACACTGAAGCTTTCTTT. Looking up the rest from reference TRBV18 and TRBJ1-1 gives the full variable domain: NAGVMQNPRHLVRRRGQEARLRCSPMKGHSHVYWYRQLPEEGLKFMVYLQKENIIDESGMPKERFSAEFPKEGPSILRIQQVVRGDSAAYFCASSPQGPGLLNTEAFFGQGTRLTVV.

The chain couples TRBV10-3 to TRBJ1-5, with no clear D. Trimming left V 9 bases short and J 2 bases short, with 11 bases between. There are 13 residues in the CDR3. CDR1 and CDR2 from the germline V gene are ENHRY and SYGVKD. The CDR3 sequence: CAIGSSGNQPQHF. CDR3 DNA sequence: TGTGCCATTGGGAGCAGTGGCAATCAGCCCCAGCATTTT.

This rearrangement joins TRBV28 to TRBJ1-1; D is uncertain. The CDR3 is 14 amino acids. Germline CDR1 MDHEN, CDR2 SYDVKM. V dropped 3 bases and J dropped 0 bases, with 8 bases sitting between them. The CDR3 coding sequence is TGTGCCAGCAGTTTCGGGGAATTGAACACTGAAGCTTTCTTT. It translates to CASSFGELNTEAFF.

V usage is TRBV29-1 and J usage is TRBJ1-1; possibly TRBD1 for D (6 bases). Germline V gene sequence: CDR1 SQVTM, CDR2 ANQGSEA. V was shortened by 1 base and J by 3 bases, with 9 bases between the two germline ends. The CDR3 extends over 13 amino acids. The CDR3 region is CSVEADRHTEAFF. Here the CDR3 DNA reads TGCAGCGTTGAAGCCGACAGGCACACTGAAGCTTTCTTT.

The CDR3 spells CAWNSGGNTGELFF. The CDR3 DNA sequence: TGTGCCTGGAACTCAGGGGGCAACACCGGGGAGCTGTTTTTT. V usage is TRBV30 and J usage is TRBJ2-2, with TRBD1 matching 8 bases. The V segment lost 4 bases and the J segment 2 bases; nucleotides outside the gene matches: 3. Germline-derived CDR1 and CDR2 are GTSNPN and SVGIG (reference sequence). The CDR3 is made up of 14 amino acids. The variable domain in full, completed from reference TRBV30 and TRBJ2-2, reads SQTIHQWPATLVQPVGSPLSLECTVEGTSNPNLYWYRQAAGRGLQLLFYSVGIGQISSEVPQNLSASRPQDRQFILSSKKLLLSDSGFYLCAWNSGGNTGELFFGEGSRLTVL.

The chain has TRBV30 and TRBJ1-5, with 7 positions matching TRBD1. This CDR3 region has 14 residues. The germline V gene has CDR1 GTSNPN and CDR2 SVGIG (reference sequence). V shed 0 bases, J shed 4 bases, and the junction held 3 bases outside the gene matches. CDR3 loop: CAWSVKQGNQPQHF. DNA for the CDR3: TGTGCCTGGAGTGTGAAACAGGGGAATCAGCCCCAGCATTTT.

V and J are TRBV5-5 and TRBJ1-6; 10 nucleotides match TRBD1. The junction had 7 bases not matched to a gene; V was cut back by 4 bases and J by 9 bases. Germline-derived CDR1 and CDR2 are SGHKS and YYEKEE (reference sequence). CDR3 length: 15 residues. The CDR3 is CASSITGQGSSPLHF. Written as DNA, the CDR3 is TGTGCCAGCAGCATAACGGGACAGGGGAGTTCACCCCTCCACTTT.

CDR3: CASTGHYNSPLHF. CDR3 bases: TGTGCCAGTACCGGACACTATAATTCACCCCTCCACTTT. This chain joins TRBV19 and TRBJ1-6; perhaps TRBD1 as D (5 bases). Germline lookup yields CDR1 LNHDA and CDR2 SQIVND (reference sequence). Trimming stripped 7 bases from V and 3 bases from J, with 7 bases between. The CDR3 is 13 residues long.

The rearrangement links TRBV5-1 to TRBJ1-2, with TRBD1 matching over 8 bases. The V gene end was trimmed by 1 base and the J gene end by 4 bases; junction bases not matched to a gene: 12. The CDR3 runs to 17 residues. CDR1 is SGHRS and CDR2 is YFSETQ in the germline V gene. In DNA form, the CDR3 reads TGCGCCAGCAGCTTGACAACAGGGGGGTCCCCGGGCTATGGCTACACCTTC. Its translation: CASSLTTGGSPGYGYTF.

The rearrangement uses TRBV9 and TRBJ2-5, with TRBD1 matching 8 bases. The CDR3 is 16 amino acids. The germline V gene has CDR1 SGDLS and CDR2 YYNGEE. V was pared by 7 bases and J by 5 bases, with 16 bases of the junction left unmatched. Written as DNA, the CDR3 is TGTGCCAGCGGCCGGGATGGGCAGGGGGCAAGGGAGACCCAGTACTTC. Its protein is CASGRDGQGARETQYF. The full variable domain, its missing parts supplied by reference TRBV9 and TRBJ2-5, is DSGVTQTPKHLITATGQRVTLRCSPRSGDLSVYWYQQSLDQGLQFLIQYYNGEERAKGNILERFSAQQFPDLHSELNLSSLELGDSALYFCASGRDGQGARETQYFGPGTRLLVL.

V is TRBV9 and J is TRBJ2-1; 8 bases fit TRBD1. The CDR3 runs to 15 residues. The germline CDR1 and CDR2 sequences are SGDLS and YYNGEE. The V segment lost 4 bases and the J segment 8 bases; nucleotides outside the gene matches: 11. CDR3 DNA sequence: TGTGCCAGCAGCCTAGACCAGGGGGCTGGGGATGAGCAGTTCTTC. Its translation: CASSLDQGAGDEQFF.

CDR3 loop: CAIQDSRKAYGYTF. CDR3 DNA sequence: TGTGCCATCCAGGACAGCCGGAAAGCCTATGGCTACACCTTC. The chain recombines TRBV19 with TRBJ1-2; perhaps TRBD1 as D (6 bases). This CDR3 comprises 14 residues. V was trimmed by 10 bases and J by 4 bases, leaving 19 bases between them. CDR1 LNHDA and CDR2 SQIVND come from the germline V gene (reference sequence).

The chain employs TRBV11-2 and TRBJ2-7; D is perhaps TRBD1 (6 bases). The germline V gene encodes CDR1 SGHAT and CDR2 FQNNGV. Trimming removed 2 bases from V and 2 bases from J, with 10 bases in between. The CDR3 spans 14 residues. The DNA of the CDR3 is TGTGCCAGCAGCTTAAACAGGGTTGCCTACGAGCAGTACTTC. Translated, it gives CASSLNRVAYEQYF.

The genes are TRBV28 and TRBJ1-2; no definite D call. Looked up from germline, CDR1 is MDHEN and CDR2 is SYDVKM. Trimming removed 3 bases at V and 8 bases at J, with 13 bases between. This CDR3 is 13 amino acids long. Written as DNA, the CDR3 is TGTGCCAGCAGTTTTGTCTCCCGAGGCGGCTACACCTTC. It translates to CASSFVSRGGYTF.

The CDR3 sequence: CASSSLSHNDIEQPQHF. Here the CDR3 DNA reads TGTGCCAGCAGCTCCCTTAGCCACAACGATATAGAACAGCCCCAGCATTTT. The gene calls are TRBV5-6 and TRBJ1-5; the D is unclear. Trimming shortened V by 3 bases and J by 7 bases, and 23 bases separated the two germline ends. This CDR3 is 17 amino acids long. Germline V lookup: CDR1 SGHDT, CDR2 YYEEEE.

In nucleotides, the CDR3 is TGTGCCAGCTCACCAAAGGCCAGCGCGAACACCGGGGAGCTGTTTTTT. Its protein is CASSPKASANTGELFF. The chain combines TRBV18 with TRBJ2-2; D not certain. There are 16 residues in the CDR3. CDR1 and CDR2 from the germline V gene are KGHSH and LQKENI. Trimming removed 2 bases at V and 0 bases at J, with 10 bases between.